This is a list of T cell receptor beta chains from one sample in a study of cytomegalovirus exposure and HLA in healthy donors. Profiled with immunoSEQ multiplex PCR; TCRdb holds only in-frame clones, not every one. The sample lists approximately 140,000 clones, about 80% occurring once. Sequencing was done on a sample of PBMCs. The receptor source for this set is a male donor in good health and CMV-seronegative. Each CDR3 is given with its conserved first and last residue. A D gene is named only where the DNA matches it firmly. Part of the rows lack a size; the others show once, few, many or a class for expanded clones.

clone_size j_call d_call v_call cdr3_nt cdr3_aa
few TRBJ1-1 - TRBV29-1 TGCAGCGTCCGGGTGAACACTGAAGCTTTCTTT CSVRVNTEAFF
- TRBJ2-6 TRBD1 TRBV28 TGTGCCAGCAGTTTGGACAGGATCGTCTCTGGGGCCAACGTCCTGACTTTC CASSLDRIVSGANVLTF
- TRBJ1-5 - TRBV4-3 TGCGCCAGCAGCCATCTAAGGGGCCTCTGCCAGCATTTT CASSHLRGLCQHF
few TRBJ2-7 TRBD1 TRBV2 TGTGCCAGCACTCCGCGGACAGGAGCCTACGAGCAGTACTTC CASTPRTGAYEQYF
- TRBJ2-3 TRBD2 TRBV19 TGTGCCAGTAGTATGACACTAGCGGGGGTGGCGGATACGCAGTATTTT CASSMTLAGVADTQYF
few TRBJ2-3 TRBD2 TRBV29-1 TGCAGCGTCGGTGGGGGGGTCACAGATACGCAGTATTTT CSVGGGVTDTQYF
- TRBJ1-2 - TRBV13 TGTGCCAGCAGCGAAGGACTGATCAATGGCTACACCTTC CASSEGLINGYTF
few TRBJ1-1 - TRBV15 TGTGCCACCAGCGCCCGCGGTGTTGACACTGAAGCTTTCTTT CATSARGVDTEAFF
- TRBJ2-3 - TRBV27 TGTGCCAGCAGTTTAGTACGGGGTTACACAGATACGCAGTATTTT CASSLVRGYTDTQYF
- TRBJ2-7 TRBD2 TRBV28 TGTGCCAGCAGCCGAACTAGCGGGGGGACCTCCTACGAGCAGTACTTC CASSRTSGGTSYEQYF
- TRBJ1-2 - TRBV27 TGTGCCAGCAGGACAACCGGCCCCGGGGGTGGCTACACCTTC CASRTTGPGGGYTF
- TRBJ1-2 - TRBV11-2 TGTGCCAGCAGCTCCGCCGGGACATCGCTAGCTAACTATGGCTACACCTTC CASSSAGTSLANYGYTF
- TRBJ2-3 TRBD2 TRBV4-2 TGTGCCAGCAGCCTTAACGCCGGGACTAGCGGCACAGATACGCAGTATTTT CASSLNAGTSGTDTQYF
- TRBJ1-1 - TRBV21-1 TGTGCCAGCAGCAAAGAAGGGAAGGAGGCCCCGAACACTGAAGCTTTCTTT CASSKEGKEAPNTEAFF
- TRBJ2-5 TRBD2 TRBV28 TGTGCCAGCAGAACCTCTAGCGGGCCTAAAACCACGGAGACCCAGTACTTC CASRTSSGPKTTETQYF
- TRBJ2-5 TRBD2 TRBV6-5 TGTGCCAGCAGTATCCAGACAGCGGGGTTAAAGACCCAGTACTTC CASSIQTAGLKTQYF
- TRBJ2-2 TRBD1 TRBV28 TGTGCCAGCAAGGGGACAGATCATTCGAACACCGGGGAGCTGTTTTTT CASKGTDHSNTGELFF
- TRBJ2-1 TRBD2 TRBV28 TGTGCCAGCAGGGTCCTCCTAAGCGGGGACAATGAGCAGTTCTTC CASRVLLSGDNEQFF
- TRBJ2-5 - TRBV5-1 TGCGCCAGCCGGGCGGGCCAAGAGACCCAGTACTTC CASRAGQETQYF
once TRBJ1-1 TRBD1 TRBV4-3 TGCGCCAGCAGCCACGCGACAGGGAAGGAAACTGAAGCTTTCTTT CASSHATGKETEAFF